This T cell receptor (beta chain) was captured by sequencing in a study of blood T cell repertoires in COVID-19. The wider study: Some COVID-19 samples were acute and others convalescent; all came from the United States, Italy and Spain.

Under the authors' procedure: Estimation of nucleated cell counts relied on the amplification of reference gene primers. Sequencing used immunoSEQ multiplex PCR; TCRdb keeps in-frame clones, though not all of them. D and trimming come from the DNA, and the V and J calls and clone size come from that table. The sample includes around 92,000 clones, about 82% seen only once; the top ten take about 25%. The specimen sequenced was peripheral blood. The TCR sequence derives from a human donor in a cohort sampled during active COVID-19.

CDR3 in DNA: TGCAGCGTTTCGGACGGGACCTACGAGCAGTACTTC. Residues: CSVSDGTYEQYF. This chain links TRBV29-1 with TRBJ2-7; possible D gene TRBD2, 5 bases. Trimming removed 5 bases from V and 2 bases from J, with 10 bases in between. Germline CDR1 SQVTM, CDR2 ANQGSEA. The CDR3 is 12 residues long.